The sequence of this T cell receptor beta chain was determined in a study of blood T cell repertoires in COVID-19. Study information: PBMCs, B-cell-depleted T cells, or T cells were the source of the cDNA or gDNA that made up the material.

This clone was counted once. The method was immunoSEQ multiplex PCR; TCRdb's version includes in-frame clones alone and lacks a portion of them. The profile shows over 100,000 clones, approximately 89% of them singletons. This CDR3 contains 13 residues. V shed 4 bases and J shed 1 base, with 8 bases lying between them. CDR1 and CDR2 from the germline V gene are SGHRS and YFSETQ. This chain connects TRBV5-1 to TRBJ2-5; no firm D call. This clonotype was obtained from a man aged 40-55 years with acute or convalescent COVID-19. Sequenced: peripheral blood. For the CDR3, the DNA is TGCGCCAGCAGCCCTAAACGCCAAGAGACCCAGTACTTC. Translated: CASSPKRQETQYF. Variable domain in full (rest from reference TRBV5-1 and TRBJ2-5): KAGVTQTPRYLIKTRGQQVTLSCSPISGHRSVSWYQQTPGQGLQFLFEYFSETQRNKGNFPGRFSGRQFSNSRSEMNVSTLELGDSALYLCASSPKRQETQYFGPGTRLLVL.